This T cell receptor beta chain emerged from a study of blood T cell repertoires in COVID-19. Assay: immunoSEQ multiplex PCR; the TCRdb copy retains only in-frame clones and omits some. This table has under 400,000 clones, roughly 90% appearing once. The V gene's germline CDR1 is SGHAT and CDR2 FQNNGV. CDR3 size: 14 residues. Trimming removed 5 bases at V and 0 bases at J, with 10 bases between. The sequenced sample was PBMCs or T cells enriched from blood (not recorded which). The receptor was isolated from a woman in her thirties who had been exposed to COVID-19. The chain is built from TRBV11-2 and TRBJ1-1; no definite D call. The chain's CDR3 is CASSKQLLNTEAFF. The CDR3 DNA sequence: TGTGCCAGCAGCAAACAGCTATTGAACACTGAAGCTTTCTTT. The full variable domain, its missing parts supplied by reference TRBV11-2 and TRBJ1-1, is EAGVAQSPRYKIIEKRQSVAFWCNPISGHATLYWYQQILGQGPKLLIQFQNNGVVDDSQLPKDRFSAERLKGVDSTLKIQPAKLEDSAVYLCASSKQLLNTEAFFGQGTRLTVV.